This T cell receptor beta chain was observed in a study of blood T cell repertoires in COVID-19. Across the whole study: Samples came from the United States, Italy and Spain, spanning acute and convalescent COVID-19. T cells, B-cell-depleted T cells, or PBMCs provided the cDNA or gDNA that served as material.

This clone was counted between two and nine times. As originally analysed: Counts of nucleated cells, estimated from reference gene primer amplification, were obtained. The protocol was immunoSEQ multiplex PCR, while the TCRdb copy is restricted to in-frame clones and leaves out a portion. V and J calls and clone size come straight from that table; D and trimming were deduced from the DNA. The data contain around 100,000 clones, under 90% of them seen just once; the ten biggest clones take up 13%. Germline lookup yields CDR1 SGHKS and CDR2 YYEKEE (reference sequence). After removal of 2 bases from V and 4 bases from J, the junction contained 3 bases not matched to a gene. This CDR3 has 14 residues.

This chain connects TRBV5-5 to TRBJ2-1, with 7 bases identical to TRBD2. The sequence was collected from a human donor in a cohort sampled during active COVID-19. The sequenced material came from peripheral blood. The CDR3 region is CASSFQGLYNEQFF. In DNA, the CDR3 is TGTGCCAGCAGCTTCCAGGGACTATACAATGAGCAGTTCTTC.